The 26 T cell receptor beta chains presented below share a single source sample, sequenced in a study of T-cell memory formation after mild COVID-19. MiXCR, applied by TCRdb to the 5' RACE reads, yields one record per CDR3 protein. The sample has about 470,000 distinct CDR3 sequences, approximately 25% seen once. The sequenced sample consisted of PBMCs or a T cell subset sorted from them (not recorded which). These receptor sequences come from an adult woman who had mild COVID-19 (a few samples of this study predate the infection). Cell type and time point are not known.

V and J are TRBV24-1 and TRBJ2-7, with D possibly being TRBD2 (6 bases). CDR1 KGHDR and CDR2 SFDVKD come from the germline V gene. This CDR3 is built from 12 residues. The ends were cut back, 9 bases at V and 5 bases at J, with 13 bases in the middle. The DNA of the CDR3 is TGTGCCACCTCCGGGAGTCTTGACGAGCAGTACTTC. Translation: CATSGSLDEQYF.

This clonotype came up a few times. The chain has TRBV7-8 and TRBJ1-3; D not certain. From germline, CDR1 is SGHVS and CDR2 FQNEAQ. Deletions cut 0 bases from V and 2 bases from J, with 11 bases between. This CDR3 spans 16 amino acids. This chain's CDR3 is CASSLASAGTGNTIYF. CDR3 nucleotide sequence: TGTGCCAGCAGCTTAGCATCGGCTGGCACTGGAAACACCATATATTTT.

V is TRBV24-1 and J is TRBJ2-3; D remains unclear. Trimming took off 0 bases at V and 3 bases at J, with 12 bases between the two ends. Germline loops: CDR1 KGHDR, CDR2 SFDVKD. This CDR3 region has 16 residues. The CDR3 here is CATSDLGPLGTDTQYF. In nucleotides, the CDR3 is TGTGCCACCAGTGATTTGGGCCCCTTAGGTACAGATACGCAGTATTTT.

CDR3 in amino acids: CSVTGLYGYTF. CDR3 bases: TGCAGCGTCACGGGACTCTATGGCTACACCTTC. This chain uses TRBV29-1 with TRBJ1-2; TRBD1 might be the D (5 bases). Trimming stripped 6 bases from V and 4 bases from J, with 9 bases between. Germline CDR1 and CDR2: SQVTM and ANQGSEA. The length of the CDR3 is 11 residues.

The CDR3 protein is CASSLRETGAVNEQFF. CDR3 DNA: TGTGCCAGCAGCCTCCGGGAGACAGGGGCGGTCAATGAGCAGTTCTTC. This rearrangement joins TRBV14 to TRBJ2-1; TRBD1 aligns across 8 bases. J lost 6 bases, V lost 4 bases, and 11 bases had no gene match. The germline CDR1 and CDR2 sequences are SGHDN and FVKESK. The CDR3 length is 16 residues.

The table lists this clonotype with a few counts. Here the CDR3 reads CASTWGDVLFF. The CDR3 DNA sequence: TGTGCCAGCACCTGGGGGGACGTACTGTTTTTT. The chain uses TRBV7-9 and TRBJ1-4; tentatively, D is TRBD1 (5 bases). The CDR3 runs to 11 residues. Germline V gene lookup returns CDR1 SEHNR and CDR2 FQNEAQ (reference sequence). V was shortened by 7 bases and J by 13 bases, with 13 bases between the two germline ends. The full variable domain, its missing parts supplied by reference TRBV7-9 and TRBJ1-4, is DTGVSQNPRHKITKRGQNVTFRCDPISEHNRLYWYRQTLGQGPEFLTYFQNEAQLEKSRLLSDRFSAERPKGSFSTLEIQRTEQGDSAMYLCASTWGDVLFFGSGTQLSVL.

The chain recombines TRBV4-2 with TRBJ2-5; possibly TRBD1 for D (7 bases). CDR1 is LGHNA, CDR2 YNFKEQ, per germline. V was trimmed by 0 bases and J by 5 bases, leaving 13 bases between them. CDR3 length: 15 residues. CDR3: CASSQDGRGEETQYF. The DNA for the CDR3 is TGTGCCAGCAGCCAAGATGGCAGGGGGGAGGAGACCCAGTACTTC.

V gene TRBV11-2 combines with J gene TRBJ2-1; D might be TRBD1 or TRBD2, each matching 6 bases. This CDR3 is 14 amino acids long. Trimming stripped 5 bases from V and 10 bases from J, with 18 bases between. Per the germline V gene, CDR1 is SGHAT and CDR2 is FQNNGV. Here the CDR3 reads CASSPLRGRREQFF. The CDR3 region has the DNA TGTGCCAGCAGCCCTCTCCGGGGGCGGAGGGAGCAGTTCTTC.

The genes are TRBV4-1 and TRBJ2-7; no reliable D call. Trimming took 1 base from V and 3 from J, leaving 10 bases between them. The CDR3 extends over 14 amino acids. Germline V gene lookup returns CDR1 MGHRA and CDR2 YSYEKL. The CDR3 DNA reads TGCGCCAGCAGCCAAGGGGCAGGAGACTACGAGCAGTACTTC. Its translation is CASSQGAGDYEQYF.

V usage is TRBV4-3 and J usage is TRBJ2-5, with TRBD1 matching 7 bases. The V gene end was trimmed by 1 base and the J gene end by 5 bases; junction bases not matched to a gene: 7. The CDR3 runs to 15 residues. Germline V lookup: CDR1 LGHNA, CDR2 YSLEER. CDR3 amino acids: CASSQVLTGHETQYF. In DNA form, the CDR3 reads TGCGCCAGCAGCCAAGTCCTGACAGGGCACGAGACCCAGTACTTC.

The chain employs TRBV7-9 and TRBJ2-3; the D is unclear. CDR3 length: 16 amino acids. In germline, CDR1 is SEHNR, CDR2 FQNEAQ (reference sequence). The V gene lost 5 bases and the J gene lost 4 bases, with 19 bases spanning the gap. Here the CDR3 DNA reads TGTGCCAGCAGCCCCTTCACAGTGTCGAGTTCAGATACGCAGTATTTT. Translating it yields CASSPFTVSSSDTQYF.

This rearrangement joins TRBV2 to TRBJ1-1; TRBD1 matches at 9 bases. With 6 bases clipped from V and 4 bases from J, the junction kept 6 bases outside the gene matches. Germline CDR1 is SNHLY and CDR2 is FYNNEI. The CDR3 length is 14 residues. The CDR3 loop reads CASSPDRGATEAFF. In DNA, the CDR3 is TGTGCCAGCAGCCCGGACAGGGGAGCCACTGAAGCTTTCTTT.

This clonotype was detected only a few times. The CDR3 is CAISDPRGAAYNEQFF. The DNA for the CDR3 is TGTGCCATCAGTGACCCCAGGGGGGCCGCCTACAATGAGCAGTTCTTC. V gene TRBV10-3 combines with J gene TRBJ2-1; tentatively, D is TRBD1 (7 bases). The CDR3 contains 16 residues. Trimming took 3 bases from V and 2 from J, leaving 14 bases between them. CDR1 and CDR2 from the germline V gene are ENHRY and SYGVKD.

This clonotype was observed a few times. This rearrangement joins TRBV6-5 to TRBJ2-6; D remains unclear. Trimming pared 8 bases from V and 1 base from J, leaving 18 bases between. The CDR3 runs 17 residues. Germline V gene lookup returns CDR1 MNHEY and CDR2 SVGAGI. Here the CDR3 reads CASYVSPLTSGANVLTF. The CDR3 region has the DNA TGTGCCAGCTATGTGAGTCCACTAACATCTGGGGCCAACGTCCTGACTTTC.

This clonotype has at least ten counts. The gene calls are TRBV5-6 and TRBJ2-1, with D possibly TRBD1 on 5 matching bases. The CDR3 runs to 17 residues. V lost 2 bases, J lost 8 bases, and 23 bases lay in between. The germline V gene has CDR1 SGHDT and CDR2 YYEEEE. In DNA, the CDR3 is TGTGCCAGCAGCTTCAACGTCCCCAGGGTTGTCCGGGATGAGCAGTTCTTC. It codes for CASSFNVPRVVRDEQFF. The full variable domain, in which reference TRBV5-6 and TRBJ2-1 provide the parts outside the CDR3, is DAGVTQSPTHLIKTRGQQVTLRCSPKSGHDTVSWYQQALGQGPQFIFQYYEEEERQRGNFPDRFSGHQFPNYSSELNVNALLLGDSALYLCASSFNVPRVVRDEQFFGPGTRLTVL.

The chain recombines TRBV4-2 with TRBJ2-1, with TRBD2 as a possible D gene (5 bases). The germline V gene encodes CDR1 LGHNA and CDR2 YNFKEQ. V lost 6 bases and J 5 bases, leaving 14 bases between the germline ends. CDR3 length equals 14 residues. This chain's CDR3 is CASRRNGVHNEQFF. CDR3 DNA sequence: TGTGCCAGCAGGAGGAACGGGGTCCACAATGAGCAGTTCTTC.

CDR3: CASSWVANTGELFF. Written as DNA, the CDR3 is TGTGCCAGCAGTTGGGTAGCGAACACCGGGGAGCTGTTTTTT. The chain links TRBV27 to TRBJ2-2; D not certain. Trimming took off 4 bases at V and 0 bases at J, with 6 bases between the two ends. The CDR3 is 14 amino acids. Germline V gives CDR1 MNHEY, CDR2 SMNVEV (reference sequence).

V and J are TRBV24-1 and TRBJ2-5; 12 bases fit TRBD1. Germline lookup yields CDR1 KGHDR and CDR2 SFDVKD. V lost 4 bases and J lost 4; bases outside the gene matches: 6. This CDR3 spans 16 amino acids. For the CDR3, the DNA is TGTGCCACCAGTGACCGGGACAGGGGGCTCGGAGAGACCCAGTACTTC. Translation gives CATSDRDRGLGETQYF.

The chain uses TRBV19 and TRBJ1-4; the match to TRBD1 covers 8 bases. CDR3 size: 12 residues. After removal of 6 bases from V and 7 bases from J, the junction contained 1 base not matched to a gene. The germline gives CDR1 LNHDA, CDR2 SQIVND (reference sequence). For the CDR3, the DNA is TGTGCCAGTAGACAGGGGGTTGAAAAACTGTTTTTT. Its translation is CASRQGVEKLFF. The entire variable domain, with the rest obtained from reference TRBV19 and TRBJ1-4, is as follows: DGGITQSPKYLFRKEGQNVTLSCEQNLNHDAMYWYRQDPGQGLRLIYYSQIVNDFQKGDIAEGYSVSREKKESFPLTVTSAQKNPTAFYLCASRQGVEKLFFGSGTQLSVL.

The V and J genes are TRBV24-1 and TRBJ2-7; D unresolved. The CDR3 covers 15 residues. V lost 2 bases and J 0 bases, leaving 10 bases between the germline ends. The V gene's germline CDR1 is KGHDR and CDR2 SFDVKD. CDR3 sequence reads: CATSDSQTNSYEQYF. The CDR3 coding sequence is TGTGCCACCAGTGATTCCCAGACCAACTCCTACGAGCAGTACTTC.

This clonotype came up a few times. The chain has TRBV20-1 and TRBJ2-3; no firm D call. Germline V lookup: CDR1 DFQATT, CDR2 SNEGSKA (reference sequence). The germline V and J ends were trimmed by 6 bases and 6 bases, with 13 bases remaining between them. The CDR3 runs to 12 residues. The CDR3 spells CSAKLPPDTQYF. The DNA of the CDR3 is TGCAGTGCCAAGTTGCCCCCCGATACGCAGTATTTT.

The chain uses TRBV6-5 and TRBJ2-2, with 15 bases lining up with TRBD2. Germline CDR1 MNHEY, CDR2 SVGAGI. The CDR3 covers 19 residues. Trimming took 0 bases from V and 6 from J; bases not matched to a gene: 8. The DNA of the CDR3 is TGTGCCAGCAGTTACTCAGGACTAGCGGGAGGGGTTTTCGCCGGGGAGCTGTTTTTT. Translation: CASSYSGLAGGVFAGELFF.

V and J are TRBV11-2 and TRBJ2-7; D is ambiguous. Per germline, CDR1 SGHAT and CDR2 FQNNGV. The V gene lost 7 bases and the J gene lost 0 bases, with 13 bases spanning the gap. The CDR3 is made up of 14 amino acids. In DNA form, the CDR3 reads TGTGCCAGCAAAGCCGGGCACAGCTCCTACGAGCAGTACTTC. Translation: CASKAGHSSYEQYF.

V gene TRBV24-1 combines with J gene TRBJ2-1; 7 bases line up with TRBD1. The CDR3 consists of 14 residues. Germline CDR1 is KGHDR and CDR2 is SFDVKD. The ends lost 0 bases at V and 9 bases at J; junction bases unmatched: 4. CDR3 DNA sequence: TGTGCCACCAGTGATTTGGGACAGGACAGTGAGCAGTTCTTC. Encoded protein: CATSDLGQDSEQFF.

The chain employs TRBV6-5 and TRBJ2-1, with a weak D call TRBD2 (7 bases). The CDR3 consists of 16 residues. Germline CDR1 reads MNHEY; CDR2 reads SVGAGI. The V end lost 6 bases, the J end lost 12 bases, and 27 bases lay between the germline ends. The DNA for the CDR3 is TGTGCCAGCAGCCCCCTAGCGGCCTCAGGGGTCGTGGGGCAGTTCTTC. Amino acid sequence: CASSPLAASGVVGQFF.

This clonotype showed up just a few times. This chain joins TRBV7-6 and TRBJ2-3, with 15 positions matching TRBD2. J lost 0 bases, V lost 0 bases, and 7 bases had no gene match. Germline CDR1 is SGHVS and CDR2 is FNYEAQ. CDR3 length: 20 amino acids. CDR3 in DNA: TGTGCCAGCAGCTTAGCCCCCGGACTAGCGGGAGGGCCGAGCACAGATACGCAGTATTTT. Translating gives CASSLAPGLAGGPSTDTQYF.